A single sample gave rise to the 8 T cell receptor beta chains below, sequenced in a study of CD8 T cells in ankylosing spondylitis (dated by TCRdb to 2017 to 2019). Library generation was performed with 5' RACE. Data came from an Illumina HiSeq 2500. Starting from the raw public reads, TCRdb applied fastp trimming at Q25, assembled clones with MiXCR and retained in-frame beta chains. Under each unique CDR3 protein, matching rows form one entry showing the most common genes and DNA. For this sample there are fewer than 250,000 distinct CDR3 sequences; roughly a tenth appear just once. The top ten constitute 2.6% of the sample. Sequencing was performed on blood, either unsorted or a sorted T cell fraction (not recorded which). All receptors derive from a male donor with ankylosing spondylitis or in good health (not recorded which).

This clonotype was seen only a few times. J is TRBJ1-5 and V is TRBV4-1, with D uncertain. The CDR3 runs to 15 residues. In germline, CDR1 is MGHRA, CDR2 YSYEKL. Trimming took off 1 base at V and 4 bases at J, with 11 bases between the two ends. The CDR3 reads CASSQGDGRNQPQHF. CDR3 DNA sequence: TGCGCCAGCAGCCAAGGAGACGGGCGAAATCAGCCCCAGCATTTT.

This clonotype has a count of ten or more. The chain carries TRBV7-8 and TRBJ2-1, with 9 positions matching TRBD2. With 5 bases clipped from V and 0 bases from J, the junction kept 14 bases outside the gene matches. CDR1 is SGHVS and CDR2 is FQNEAQ in the germline V gene. The CDR3 sequence is 19 residues long. CDR3 protein: CASSQAAGGAKGSYNEQFF. CDR3 coding DNA: TGTGCCAGCAGCCAGGCTGCGGGAGGGGCGAAGGGCTCCTACAATGAGCAGTTCTTC.

Ten or more counts support this clonotype. V gene TRBV6-1 combines with J gene TRBJ2-7, with D unclear. The germline V and J ends were trimmed by 6 bases and 3 bases, with 6 bases remaining between them. The CDR3 length is 11 residues. Germline CDR1 reads MNHNS; CDR2 reads SASEGT. The CDR3 nucleotides are TGTGCCAGCAGGGCCATCTACGAGCAGTACTTC. As protein: CASRAIYEQYF.

V and J are TRBV9 and TRBJ2-5; tentatively, D is TRBD2 (6 bases). CDR3 length: 16 amino acids. The germline V gene encodes CDR1 SGDLS and CDR2 YYNGEE. Between the trimmed V and J ends, which lost 4 bases and 4 bases, there was a span of 20 bases. The CDR3 bases are TGTGCCAGCAGCCCTGATCGTGGGGGGACCGGAGAGACCCAGTACTTC. Its protein is CASSPDRGGTGETQYF. The full variable domain, completed using reference TRBV9 and TRBJ2-5, is DSGVTQTPKHLITATGQRVTLRCSPRSGDLSVYWYQQSLDQGLQFLIQYYNGEERAKGNILERFSAQQFPDLHSELNLSSLELGDSALYFCASSPDRGGTGETQYFGPGTRLLVL.

A single count supports this clonotype. The chain uses TRBV30 and TRBJ1-1, with D tentatively TRBD1 (5 bases). There are 13 residues in the CDR3. V lost 3 bases to trimming and J lost 4 bases, with 12 bases between them. Germline values: CDR1 GTSNPN, CDR2 SVGIG (reference sequence). CDR3 protein: CAWSLQVATEAFF. The CDR3 nucleotides read TGTGCCTGGAGCCTACAGGTGGCCACTGAAGCTTTCTTT. The whole variable domain, remainder taken from reference TRBV30 and TRBJ1-1, is SQTIHQWPATLVQPVGSPLSLECTVEGTSNPNLYWYRQAAGRGLQLLFYSVGIGQISSEVPQNLSASRPQDRQFILSSKKLLLSDSGFYLCAWSLQVATEAFFGQGTRLTVV.

In its sample, this clonotype was seen many times. The V gene is TRBV10-2, the J gene TRBJ2-2; D unresolved. This CDR3 contains 12 residues. V gave up 1 base and J gave up 7 bases, with 4 bases separating them. Germline loops: CDR1 WSHSY, CDR2 SAAADI. CDR3 protein: CASSELRGELFF. The CDR3, as DNA: TGCGCCAGCAGTGAGTTACGCGGGGAGCTGTTTTTT.

This clonotype was recorded many times. This rearrangement joins TRBV30 to TRBJ1-1, with no clear D. CDR1 is GTSNPN and CDR2 is SVGIG in the germline V gene (reference sequence). CDR3 size: 15 residues. Trimming shortened V by 0 bases and J by 4 bases, and 15 bases separated the two germline ends. The CDR3 is CAWSVPDRRGTEAFF. The DNA for the CDR3 is TGTGCCTGGAGTGTACCGGATCGACGGGGCACTGAAGCTTTCTTT.

This clonotype has ten or more counts. This chain uses TRBV12-3 or TRBV12-4 with TRBJ2-2; 8 positions agree with TRBD2. This CDR3 spans 16 amino acids. With 1 base clipped from V and 0 bases from J, the junction kept 1 base outside the gene matches. This chain's CDR3 is CASSLGAGANTGELFF. The CDR3 region has the DNA TGTGCCAGCAGTTTAGGAGCGGGGGCGAACACCGGGGAGCTGTTTTTT.